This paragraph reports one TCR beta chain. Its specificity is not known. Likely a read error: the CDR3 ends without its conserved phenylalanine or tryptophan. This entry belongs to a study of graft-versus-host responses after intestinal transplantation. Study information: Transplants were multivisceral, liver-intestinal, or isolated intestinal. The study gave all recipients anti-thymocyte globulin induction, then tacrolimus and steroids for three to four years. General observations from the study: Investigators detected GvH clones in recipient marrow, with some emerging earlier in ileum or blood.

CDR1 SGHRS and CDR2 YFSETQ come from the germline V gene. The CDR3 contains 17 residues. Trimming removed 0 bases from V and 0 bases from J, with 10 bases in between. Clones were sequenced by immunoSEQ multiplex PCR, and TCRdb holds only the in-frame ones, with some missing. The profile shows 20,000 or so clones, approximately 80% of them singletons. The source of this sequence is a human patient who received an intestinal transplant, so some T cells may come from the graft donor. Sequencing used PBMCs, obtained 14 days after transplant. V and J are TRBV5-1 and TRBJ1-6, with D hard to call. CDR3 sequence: CASSLAVQDSYNSPLHL. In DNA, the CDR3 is TGCGCCAGCAGCTTGGCCGTTCAGGACTCCTATAATTCACCCCTCCACCTT.